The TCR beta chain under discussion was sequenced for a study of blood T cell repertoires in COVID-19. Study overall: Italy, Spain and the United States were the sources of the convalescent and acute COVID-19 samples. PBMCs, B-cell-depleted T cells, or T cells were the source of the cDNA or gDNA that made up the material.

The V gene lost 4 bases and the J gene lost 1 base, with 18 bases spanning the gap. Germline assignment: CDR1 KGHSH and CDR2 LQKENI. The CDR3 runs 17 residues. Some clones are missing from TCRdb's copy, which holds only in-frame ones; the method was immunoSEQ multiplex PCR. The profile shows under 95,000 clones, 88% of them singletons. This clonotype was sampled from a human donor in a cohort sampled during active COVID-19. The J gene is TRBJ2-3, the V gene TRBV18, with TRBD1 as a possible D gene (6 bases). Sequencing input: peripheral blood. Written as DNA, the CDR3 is TGTGCCAGCTCACAAAACAGGGCCGACATGGGCACAGATACGCAGTATTTT. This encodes CASSQNRADMGTDTQYF.